The 28 T cell receptor beta chains reported below all come from one sample, sequenced in a study of blood T cell repertoires in COVID-19. The assay was immunoSEQ multiplex PCR, and TCRdb's table has in-frame clones only and misses some. Among about 220,000 clones, roughly four fifths were seen once, and the ten largest hold nearly 5%. The source material was PBMCs or T cells enriched from blood (not recorded which). The source is a woman aged 45 to 65 who had been exposed to COVID-19.

This chain joins TRBV28 and TRBJ1-4; TRBD1 might be the D (6 bases). Germline CDR1 MDHEN, CDR2 SYDVKM. This CDR3 contains 14 residues. Trimming cost V 6 bases and J 5 bases, with 13 bases left between them. CDR3 nucleotides: TGTGCCAGCAGCTCCAGGGGTGGGAATGAAAAACTGTTTTTT. Its translation is CASSSRGGNEKLFF.

The V call is TRBV5-1, the J call TRBJ2-3; 8 bases are shared with TRBD1. V shed 3 bases and J 4 bases; nucleotides not matched to a gene: 10. The CDR3 spans 16 residues. Germline CDR1 and CDR2: SGHRS and YFSETQ. In nucleotides, the CDR3 is TGCGCCAGCAGCTCCTACGACAGGGGCGCCGCAGATACGCAGTATTTT. Translated: CASSSYDRGAADTQYF. The full variable domain, with the rest looked up from reference TRBV5-1 and TRBJ2-3, is KAGVTQTPRYLIKTRGQQVTLSCSPISGHRSVSWYQQTPGQGLQFLFEYFSETQRNKGNFPGRFSGRQFSNSRSEMNVSTLELGDSALYLCASSSYDRGAADTQYFGPGTRLTVL.

The rearrangement uses TRBV11-3 and TRBJ2-2, with 8 bases matching TRBD2. The ends lost 7 bases at V and 6 bases at J; junction bases unmatched: 7. Germline CDR1 is SGHNT and CDR2 is YENEEA. The CDR3 spans 14 residues. In nucleotides, the CDR3 is TGTGCCAGCAACGAGGGAGCGGGGGCCGGGGAGCTGTTTTTT. Its translation: CASNEGAGAGELFF.

The genes are TRBV3-1 (or the pseudogene TRBV3-2) and TRBJ2-1; D call uncertain. Trimming left V 0 bases short and J 4 bases short, with 7 bases between. The CDR3 contains 14 residues. Germline CDR1 is LGHDT and CDR2 is YNNKEL (reference sequence). The CDR3: CASSQDQAYNEQFF. As DNA, the CDR3 is TGTGCCAGCAGCCAAGATCAGGCTTACAATGAGCAGTTCTTC.

This chain uses TRBV30 with TRBJ1-1; no clear D. Germline V CDR1 and CDR2: GTSNPN, SVGIG (reference sequence). Deletions cut 0 bases from V and 0 bases from J, with 11 bases between. The CDR3 sequence is 15 residues long. The CDR3 loop reads CAWSVLSGVNTEAFF. The CDR3 coding sequence is TGTGCCTGGAGTGTACTGAGCGGGGTGAACACTGAAGCTTTCTTT.

This clone was seen just once. The V gene is TRBV14, the J gene TRBJ1-6; D possibly corresponds to TRBD1 (5 bases). The V gene lost 2 bases and the J gene lost 13 bases, with 15 bases spanning the gap. This CDR3 contains 14 residues. In germline, CDR1 is SGHDN, CDR2 FVKESK. In nucleotides, the CDR3 is TGTGCCAGCAGCCAACTAAGTCAGGGTTCTCCCCTCCACTTT. Its translation is CASSQLSQGSPLHF.

This clone turned up a few times. The V call is TRBV28, the J call TRBJ1-2; 9 positions agree with TRBD1. The CDR3 extends over 15 amino acids. Germline trimming cut 4 bases from V and 5 bases from J; bases unmatched to any gene: 8. Germline V gene sequence: CDR1 MDHEN, CDR2 SYDVKM. CDR3 in amino acids: CASSSIPGQGYGYTF. CDR3 nucleotide sequence: TGTGCCAGCAGTTCCATTCCGGGACAGGGTTATGGCTACACCTTC.

The genes are TRBV7-9 and TRBJ1-2; D perhaps matches TRBD1 (6 bases). Germline CDR1 reads SEHNR; CDR2 reads FQNEAQ (reference sequence). Trimming took off 1 base at V and 8 bases at J, with 11 bases between the two ends. This CDR3 spans 13 amino acids. In DNA form, the CDR3 reads TGTGCCAGCAGCTTAGGGGGACAAACCGGCTACACCTTC. Translation: CASSLGGQTGYTF.

This clone was seen just once. This chain joins TRBV9 and TRBJ2-1, with TRBD2 identical over 8 bases. Germline CDR1 SGDLS, CDR2 YYNGEE. V dropped 3 bases and J dropped 4; count of bases not matched to a gene: 6. CDR3 size: 15 residues. The CDR3 sequence: CASSDTGTSYNEQFF. CDR3 DNA sequence: TGTGCCAGCAGCGATACCGGGACTAGTTACAATGAGCAGTTCTTC.

The sample holds many counts of this clone. The gene calls are TRBV10-3 and TRBJ1-6; no clear D. Germline V CDR1 and CDR2: ENHRY, SYGVKD. This CDR3 has 13 amino acids. V shed 2 bases and J shed 7 bases, with 6 bases lying between them. The DNA of the CDR3 is TGTGCCATCAGTGAGGTGAGGAATTCACCCCTCCACTTT. Its translation: CAISEVRNSPLHF.

The chain couples TRBV7-2 to TRBJ1-2; D remains ambiguous. The CDR3 loop spans 15 amino acids. Germline values: CDR1 SGHTA, CDR2 FQGNSA. V gave up 2 bases and J gave up 5 bases, with 15 bases separating them. CDR3 in amino acids: CASSLMERPYYGYTF. CDR3 nucleotides: TGTGCCAGCAGCTTAATGGAGCGACCGTATTATGGCTACACCTTC.

This chain joins TRBV2 and TRBJ2-1; 16 positions match TRBD2. The CDR3 sequence is 16 residues long. The trim removed 3 bases at V and 9 bases at J, leaving 5 bases unmatched. The germline gives CDR1 SNHLY, CDR2 FYNNEI. The CDR3 DNA follows: TGTGCCAGCAGTGATAGGGGACTAGCGGGGGGGGTTGAGCAGTTCTTC. Amino acid sequence: CASSDRGLAGGVEQFF.

This clone was counted only a few times. This chain connects TRBV5-4 to TRBJ1-6; tentative D call: TRBD1 (5 bases). The CDR3 runs 15 residues. V lost 1 base and J 7 bases, leaving 12 bases between the germline ends. Germline CDR1 SGHNT, CDR2 YYREEE (reference sequence). The CDR3: CASSLNRGENSPLHF. CDR3 coding DNA: TGTGCCAGCAGCTTGAACCGGGGGGAAAATTCACCCCTCCACTTT. Supplemented by reference TRBV5-4 and TRBJ1-6, the full variable domain reads ETGVTQSPTHLIKTRGQQVTLRCSSQSGHNTVSWYQQALGQGPQFIFQYYREEENGRGNFPPRFSGLQFPNYSSELNVNALELDDSALYLCASSLNRGENSPLHFGNGTRLTVT.

This chain connects TRBV7-9 to TRBJ1-1, with D possibly matching TRBD1 (6 bases). V shed 2 bases and J shed 3 bases, with 13 bases lying between them. The CDR3 contains 15 residues. The germline gives CDR1 SEHNR, CDR2 FQNEAQ (reference sequence). The CDR3 bases are TGTGCCAGCAGCTTAAGAAATTCAGGGGACACTGAAGCTTTCTTT. It codes for CASSLRNSGDTEAFF. The whole variable domain, filled in from reference TRBV7-9 and TRBJ1-1, reads DTGVSQNPRHKITKRGQNVTFRCDPISEHNRLYWYRQTLGQGPEFLTYFQNEAQLEKSRLLSDRFSAERPKGSFSTLEIQRTEQGDSAMYLCASSLRNSGDTEAFFGQGTRLTVV.

The chain couples TRBV12-3 or TRBV12-4 to TRBJ1-2, with a possible D match to TRBD1 (5 bases). V gave up 6 bases and J gave up 4 bases, with 12 bases separating them. This CDR3 contains 13 residues. The CDR3 DNA reads as TGTGCCAGCAGCCTCCAGCAGGGCTATGGCTACACCTTC. Its translation is CASSLQQGYGYTF.

The chain is built from TRBV12-3 or TRBV12-4 and TRBJ1-2; D is perhaps TRBD1 (5 bases). There are 13 residues in the CDR3. The germline V and J ends were trimmed by 0 bases and 5 bases, with 7 bases remaining between them. The DNA of the CDR3 is TGTGCCAGCAGTTTAGCCTCAGGGTATGGCTACACCTTC. Its protein is CASSLASGYGYTF.

V usage is TRBV27 and J usage is TRBJ1-2; TRBD1 matches at 8 bases. The CDR3 is 15 residues long. Per germline, CDR1 MNHEY and CDR2 SMNVEV (reference sequence). With V trimmed by 2 bases and J by 5 bases, 7 bases remained unmatched. The CDR3 reads CASSLGQGPFYGYTF. The CDR3 DNA reads as TGTGCCAGCAGTTTAGGACAGGGCCCATTTTATGGCTACACCTTC.

The rearrangement uses TRBV5-1 and TRBJ2-1; D is undetermined. The CDR3 runs to 14 residues. Trimming left V 0 bases short and J 3 bases short, with 7 bases between. Germline CDR1 reads SGHRS; CDR2 reads YFSETQ. The CDR3 DNA reads as TGCGCCAGCAGCTTGGATCCAGTCTACAATGAGCAGTTCTTC. It specifies CASSLDPVYNEQFF.

The rearrangement uses TRBV4-3 and TRBJ2-2; D may be TRBD2 (5 bases). The CDR3 is 13 residues long. The V and J ends lost 0 bases and 6 bases respectively, with 5 bases between them. From germline, CDR1 is LGHNA and CDR2 YSLEER. CDR3 DNA: TGCGCCAGCAGCCAAGACGGGGCCGGGGAGCTGTTTTTT. Translated: CASSQDGAGELFF.

The chain recombines TRBV12-3 or TRBV12-4 with TRBJ2-7; TRBD1 matches 8 bases. V was clipped by 6 bases and J by 1 base; unmatched bases: 2. CDR3 length: 13 amino acids. This CDR3 reads CASRRTGSYEQYF. The CDR3 coding sequence is TGTGCCAGCAGGAGGACAGGGTCCTACGAGCAGTACTTC.

The gene calls are TRBV5-8 and TRBJ1-5; no reliable D call. Germline V lookup: CDR1 SGHTS, CDR2 YDEGEE. The CDR3 length is 13 residues. Between the trimmed V and J ends, which lost 0 bases and 5 bases, there was a span of 6 bases. The CDR3 reads CASSLERDQPQHF. The CDR3 coding sequence is TGTGCCAGCAGCTTGGAGAGGGATCAGCCCCAGCATTTT.

This clone showed up just a few times. Here the CDR3 DNA reads TGTGCCAGCACGCCGGGGGGGCGGAATGAGCAGTTCTTC. This translates into CASTPGGRNEQFF. This sequence joins TRBV25-1 and TRBJ2-1; 8 nucleotides line up with TRBD2. The J segment lost 7 bases and the V segment lost 7 bases, leaving 6 bases of the junction unmatched. The CDR3 is 13 residues long. Germline assignment: CDR1 MGHDK and CDR2 SYGVNS.

The chain carries TRBV28 and TRBJ2-4, with 7 bases aligning to TRBD1. This CDR3 spans 14 amino acids. The junction had 3 bases not matched to a gene; V was cut back by 1 base and J by 6 bases. CDR1 and CDR2 from the germline V gene are MDHEN and SYDVKM. The CDR3 spells CASSLSTGVNIQYF. The CDR3 DNA is TGTGCCAGCAGTTTATCAACAGGGGTAAACATTCAGTACTTC.

CDR3 residues: CASSLGRGGLYNEQFF. The CDR3 DNA follows: TGTGCCAGCAGCTTAGGGCGGGGGGGGCTCTACAATGAGCAGTTCTTC. The V gene is TRBV7-2, the J gene TRBJ2-1; 9 bases fit TRBD2. V dropped 1 base and J dropped 3; count of bases not matched to a gene: 4. Germline V gene data show CDR1 as SGHTA and CDR2 as FQGNSA. The length of the CDR3 is 16 residues.

This chain uses TRBV15 with TRBJ1-2, with D maybe TRBD1 (5 bases). V was trimmed by 11 bases and J by 4 bases, leaving 14 bases between them. The CDR3 has 12 residues. Germline-derived CDR1 and CDR2 are LNHNV and YYDKDF (reference sequence). In DNA form, the CDR3 reads TGTGCCGTTGGAGGGGTCGGCTATGGCTACACCTTC. This encodes CAVGGVGYGYTF.

The genes are TRBV2 and TRBJ2-7, with TRBD1 matching over 9 bases. The V gene end was trimmed by 1 base and the J gene end by 3 bases; junction bases not matched to a gene: 1. There are 14 residues in the CDR3. Germline assignment: CDR1 SNHLY and CDR2 FYNNEI. CDR3 sequence reads: CASSEDRGLYEQYF. For the CDR3, the DNA is TGTGCCAGCAGTGAAGACAGGGGGCTCTACGAGCAGTACTTC.

The J gene is TRBJ1-3, the V gene TRBV5-6; D remains ambiguous. From germline, CDR1 is SGHDT and CDR2 YYEEEE. V lost 0 bases, J lost 0 bases, and 7 bases lay in between. There are 15 residues in the CDR3. The CDR3 DNA follows: TGTGCCAGCAGCTTGGACAGTCCCTCTGGAAACACCATATATTTT. It translates to CASSLDSPSGNTIYF.

This chain joins TRBV6-1 and TRBJ1-2; D gene uncertain. The V end was cut by 0 bases, the J end by 4 bases, with 9 bases between. The germline V gene encodes CDR1 MNHNS and CDR2 SASEGT. CDR3 length: 14 residues. CDR3: CASSEAGSVYGYTF. The CDR3 DNA is TGTGCCAGCAGTGAAGCGGGCAGTGTCTATGGCTACACCTTC.